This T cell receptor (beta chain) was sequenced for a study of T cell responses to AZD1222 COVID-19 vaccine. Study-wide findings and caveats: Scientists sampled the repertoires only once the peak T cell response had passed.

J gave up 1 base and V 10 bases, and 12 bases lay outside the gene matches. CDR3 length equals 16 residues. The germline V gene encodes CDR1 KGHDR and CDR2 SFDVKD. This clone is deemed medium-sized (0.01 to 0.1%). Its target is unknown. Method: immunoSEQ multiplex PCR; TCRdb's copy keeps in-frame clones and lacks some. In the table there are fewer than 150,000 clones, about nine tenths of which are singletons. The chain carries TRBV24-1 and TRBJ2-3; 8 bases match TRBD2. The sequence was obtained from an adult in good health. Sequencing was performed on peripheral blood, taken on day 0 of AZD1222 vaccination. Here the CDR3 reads CATRGGVAGRTDTQYF. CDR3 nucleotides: TGTGCCACGAGGGGGGGAGTAGCGGGACGCACAGATACGCAGTATTTT.